This TCR beta chain stems from a study of patients and donors after allogeneic stem cell transplantation. One entry per CDR3 protein, called by TCRdb with MiXCR from the RT-PCR reads. The data contain about 89,000 distinct CDR3 sequences, about 44% of them singletons. Per germline, CDR1 SGDLS and CDR2 YYNGEE. V dropped 4 bases and J dropped 4 bases, with 14 bases sitting between them. The CDR3 runs 14 residues. This sequence originates from a human donor who was either an allogeneic HSCT recipient or a stem cell or donor lymphocyte infusion donor (not recorded which). It is not recorded whose cells these are; they may come from a transplant donor. The sample taken for sequencing was blood, either unsorted or a sorted T cell fraction (not recorded which). The V call is TRBV9, the J call TRBJ1-2, with D perhaps TRBD1 (5 bases). The CDR3 DNA is TGTGCCAGCAGCCCGGCGGGGGAAGGCTATGGCTACACCTTC. This translates into CASSPAGEGYGYTF.